These T cell receptor beta chains were read from a single sample in a study of cytomegalovirus exposure and HLA in healthy donors. Profiled with immunoSEQ multiplex PCR; TCRdb holds only in-frame clones, not every one. The sample shows around 120,000 clones, 79% of them seen only once. Sequenced material: PBMCs. The receptors come from a man between 18 and 29 years old in good health and CMV-seronegative. Both conserved end residues are part of each CDR3. Fields, in order: J gene, D gene, V gene, CDR3 protein, CDR3 DNA. A D gene is named only where the DNA matches it firmly.

J gene: TRBJ2-7
D gene: NA
V gene: TRBV7-8
CDR3 protein: CASSAHGTQGYEQYF
CDR3 DNA: TGTGCCAGCAGCGCGCATGGGACTCAGGGCTACGAGCAGTACTTC

J gene: TRBJ1-2
D gene: NA
V gene: TRBV5-1
CDR3 protein: CASSLAAGLDGYTF
CDR3 DNA: TGCGCCAGCAGCTTGGCGGCAGGGCTGGATGGCTACACCTTC

J gene: TRBJ2-5
D gene: NA
V gene: TRBV5-1
CDR3 protein: CASSGNRDPAIETQYF
CDR3 DNA: TGCGCCAGCAGCGGCAACAGGGATCCTGCCATAGAGACCCAGTACTTC

J gene: TRBJ1-2
D gene: TRBD1
V gene: TRBV11-1
CDR3 protein: CASSLGRDRDLHTF
CDR3 DNA: TGTGCCAGCAGCTTAGGAAGGGACAGGGACCTTCACACCTTC

J gene: TRBJ1-1
D gene: NA
V gene: TRBV5-1
CDR3 protein: CASSGERDTEAFF
CDR3 DNA: TGCGCCAGCAGCGGGGAGCGGGACACTGAAGCTTTCTTT

J gene: TRBJ2-1
D gene: NA
V gene: TRBV5-8
CDR3 protein: CASSFLLNEQFF
CDR3 DNA: TGTGCCAGCAGCTTTCTATTAAATGAGCAGTTCTTC

J gene: TRBJ1-5
D gene: TRBD1
V gene: TRBV6-1
CDR3 protein: CASSRQGLGQPQHF
CDR3 DNA: TGTGCCAGCAGTCGACAGGGGCTTGGTCAGCCCCAGCATTTT

J gene: TRBJ2-3
D gene: NA
V gene: TRBV5-1
CDR3 protein: CASSLGGGTDTQYF
CDR3 DNA: TGCGCCAGCAGCTTGGGAGGGGGTACAGATACGCAGTATTTT

J gene: TRBJ2-2
D gene: NA
V gene: TRBV18
CDR3 protein: CATLQTVNTGELFF
CDR3 DNA: TGTGCCACCCTACAGACAGTGAACACCGGGGAGCTGTTTTTT

J gene: TRBJ1-3
D gene: NA
V gene: TRBV7-3
CDR3 protein: CASREMGNTIYF
CDR3 DNA: TGTGCCAGCCGGGAGATGGGAAACACCATATATTTT